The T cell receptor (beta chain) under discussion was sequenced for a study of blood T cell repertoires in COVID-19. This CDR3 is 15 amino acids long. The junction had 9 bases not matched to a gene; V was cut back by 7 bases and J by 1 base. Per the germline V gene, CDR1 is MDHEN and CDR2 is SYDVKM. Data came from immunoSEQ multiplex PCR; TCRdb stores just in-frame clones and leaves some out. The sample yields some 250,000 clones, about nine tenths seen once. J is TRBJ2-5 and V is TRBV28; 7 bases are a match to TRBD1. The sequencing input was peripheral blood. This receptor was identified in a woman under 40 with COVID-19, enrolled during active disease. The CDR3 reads CASMGDRTFQETQYF. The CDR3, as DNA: TGTGCCAGCATGGGGGACAGAACCTTCCAAGAGACCCAGTACTTC.